The source of this TCR beta chain is a study of cytomegalovirus exposure and HLA in healthy donors. The donors were members of the roughly 120-subject validation cohort (separate from the approximately 670-subject first cohort). Germline CDR1 and CDR2: SGHDN and FVKESK. V lost 4 bases, J lost 2 bases, and 15 bases lay in between. The CDR3 runs to 15 residues. Assay: immunoSEQ multiplex PCR; the TCRdb copy retains only in-frame clones and omits some. Of roughly 330,000 clones listed, around 90% are singletons. V gene TRBV14 combines with J gene TRBJ2-7; D possibly corresponds to TRBD1 (6 bases). Sequencing input: PBMCs. The receptor comes from a woman in her 30s in good health and CMV-seropositive. As DNA, the CDR3 is TGTGCCAGCAGCCCCGCCCGGGACAACCCCTACGAGCAGTACTTC. Translated, it gives CASSPARDNPYEQYF.